This T cell receptor (beta chain) was retrieved from a study of T cells in narcolepsy. Overall study context: Donors had narcolepsy type 1 or type 2, or were healthy controls. General study findings and limits: Healthy controls reportedly lacked the autoreactive clonotypes serially found in patients' blood.

The assay was immunoSEQ multiplex PCR, and TCRdb's table has in-frame clones only and misses some. This sample carries 25,000 to 30,000 clones, around 87% of them seen once, and the ten largest clones take 0.8% to 0.9%. The CDR3 has 13 residues. V was trimmed by 7 bases and J by 1 base, leaving 10 bases between them. Germline V gene sequence: CDR1 LNHDA, CDR2 SQIVND (reference sequence). Details on this clone: The antigen remains unidentified.

V is TRBV19 and J is TRBJ1-2, with D tentatively TRBD1 (5 bases). Sequenced material: memory (CD45RA-) CD4+ T cells from blood. The origin of this receptor is a human donor in good health. CDR3 loop: CASTRGVNYGYTF. CDR3 sequence (DNA): TGTGCCAGTACTCGAGGGGTTAACTATGGCTACACCTTC.